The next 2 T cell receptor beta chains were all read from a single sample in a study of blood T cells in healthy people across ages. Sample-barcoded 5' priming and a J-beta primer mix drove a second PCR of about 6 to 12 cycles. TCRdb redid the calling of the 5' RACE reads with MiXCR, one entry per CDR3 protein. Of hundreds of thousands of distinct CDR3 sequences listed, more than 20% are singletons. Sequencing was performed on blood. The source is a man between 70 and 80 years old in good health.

CDR3 DNA sequence: TGTGCCAGCAGCGCCCCGACAGGGGCAAGGCCACGAGGGGATGAGCAGTTCTTC. Amino acid sequence: CASSAPTGARPRGDEQFF. The V gene is TRBV7-2, the J gene TRBJ2-7; 8 positions agree with TRBD1. Judging by the DNA end, TRBJ2-1 fits better; the J call may be wrong. Germline V gene lookup returns CDR1 SGHTA and CDR2 FQGNSA. CDR3 size: 18 residues.

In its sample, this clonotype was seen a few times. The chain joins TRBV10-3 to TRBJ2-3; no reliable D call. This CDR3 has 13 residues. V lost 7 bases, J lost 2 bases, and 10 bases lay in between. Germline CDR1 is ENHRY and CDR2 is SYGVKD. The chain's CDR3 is CAIKDGDTDTQYF. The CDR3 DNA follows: TGTGCCATCAAGGACGGAGACACAGATACGCAGTATTTT.